This TCR beta chain is from a study of cytomegalovirus exposure and HLA in healthy donors. Study results and caveats: Most TCR sequences were seen very rarely across donors, but some public TCRs occurred in many. In the 120 validation repertoires, 85% to 95% of cluster scores exceeded 0, per a later analysis. Among TCR beta chains, those listed as cytomegalovirus-associated numbered 164.

TCRdb keeps only in-frame clones here, not all; method: immunoSEQ multiplex PCR. Of roughly 180,000 clones listed, 75% to 90% are singletons. Separate from the 666-subject first cohort was the approximately 120-subject validation cohort, to which the donors belonged. Of note for this clone: The antigen is undetermined.

This CDR3 spans 19 amino acids. Germline lookup yields CDR1 LGHNA and CDR2 YSLEER. The ends were cut back, 0 bases at V and 4 bases at J, with 21 bases in the middle. The chain links TRBV4-3 to TRBJ2-2, with D tentatively TRBD2 (5 bases). Sequenced: PBMCs. This clonotype was obtained from a man younger than 35 in good health and CMV-seropositive. CDR3 bases: TGCGCCAGCAGCCAAGAGCCCCCGGGCCCCCATGCGGGCACCGGGGAGCTGTTTTTT. Its protein product is CASSQEPPGPHAGTGELFF.